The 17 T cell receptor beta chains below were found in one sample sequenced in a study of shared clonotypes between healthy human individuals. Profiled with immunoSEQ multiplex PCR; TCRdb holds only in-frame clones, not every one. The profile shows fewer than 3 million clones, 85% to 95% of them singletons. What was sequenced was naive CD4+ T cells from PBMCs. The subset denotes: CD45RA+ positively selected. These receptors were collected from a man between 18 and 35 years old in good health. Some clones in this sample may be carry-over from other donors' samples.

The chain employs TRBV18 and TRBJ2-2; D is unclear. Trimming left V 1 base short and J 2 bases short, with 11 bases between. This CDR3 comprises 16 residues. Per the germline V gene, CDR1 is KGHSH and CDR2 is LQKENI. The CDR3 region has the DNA TGTGCCAGCTCACCACTCACAGCACAAAACACCGGGGAGCTGTTTTTT. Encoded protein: CASSPLTAQNTGELFF.

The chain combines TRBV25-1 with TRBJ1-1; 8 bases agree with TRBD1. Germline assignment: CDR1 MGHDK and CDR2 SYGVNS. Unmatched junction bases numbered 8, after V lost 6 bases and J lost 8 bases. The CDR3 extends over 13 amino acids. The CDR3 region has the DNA TGTGCCAGCAGCGGACAGGGAGGTATGGAAGCTTTCTTT. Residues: CASSGQGGMEAFF.

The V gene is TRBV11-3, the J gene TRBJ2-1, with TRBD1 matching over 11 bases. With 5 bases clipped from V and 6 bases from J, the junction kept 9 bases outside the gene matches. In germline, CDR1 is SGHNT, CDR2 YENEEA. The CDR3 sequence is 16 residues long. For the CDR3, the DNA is TGTGCCAGCAGCAAACCGGGACAGGGGGGCCTCAATGAGCAGTTCTTC. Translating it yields CASSKPGQGGLNEQFF.

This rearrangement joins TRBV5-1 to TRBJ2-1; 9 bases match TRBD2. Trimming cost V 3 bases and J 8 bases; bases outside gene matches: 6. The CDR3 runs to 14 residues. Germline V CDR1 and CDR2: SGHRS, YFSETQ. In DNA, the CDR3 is TGCGCCAGCAGCTGGGGGCAGCGGGAGGATGAGCAGTTCTTC. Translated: CASSWGQREDEQFF.

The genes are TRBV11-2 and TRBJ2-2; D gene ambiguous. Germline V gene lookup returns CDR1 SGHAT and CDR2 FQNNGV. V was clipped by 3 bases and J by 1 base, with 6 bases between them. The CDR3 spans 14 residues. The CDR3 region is CASSLPLNTGELFF. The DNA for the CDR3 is TGTGCCAGCAGCTTGCCTCTGAACACCGGGGAGCTGTTTTTT.

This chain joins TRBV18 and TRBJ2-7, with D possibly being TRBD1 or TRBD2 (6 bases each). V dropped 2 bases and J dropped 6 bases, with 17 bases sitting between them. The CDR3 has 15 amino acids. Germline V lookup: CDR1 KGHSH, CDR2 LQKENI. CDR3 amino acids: CASSPFLAKGVEQYF. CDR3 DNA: TGTGCCAGCTCACCATTTCTAGCGAAGGGGGTCGAGCAGTACTTC.

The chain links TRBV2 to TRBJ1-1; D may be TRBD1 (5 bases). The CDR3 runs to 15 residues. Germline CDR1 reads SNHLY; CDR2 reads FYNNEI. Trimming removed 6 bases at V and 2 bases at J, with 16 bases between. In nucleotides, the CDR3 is TGTGCCAGCAGGTTTACATCGGGGCTCAACACTGAAGCTTTCTTT. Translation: CASRFTSGLNTEAFF.

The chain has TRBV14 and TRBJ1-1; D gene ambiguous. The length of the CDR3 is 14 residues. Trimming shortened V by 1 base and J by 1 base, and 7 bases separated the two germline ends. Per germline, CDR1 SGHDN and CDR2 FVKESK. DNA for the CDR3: TGTGCCAGCAGCCAAGTTTCGTGGAACACTGAAGCTTTCTTT. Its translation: CASSQVSWNTEAFF.

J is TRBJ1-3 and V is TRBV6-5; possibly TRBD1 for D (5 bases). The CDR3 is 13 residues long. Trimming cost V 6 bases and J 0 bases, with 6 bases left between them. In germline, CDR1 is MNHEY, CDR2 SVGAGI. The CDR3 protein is CASRTDSGNTIYF. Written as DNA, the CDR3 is TGTGCCAGCAGGACAGACTCTGGAAACACCATATATTTT.

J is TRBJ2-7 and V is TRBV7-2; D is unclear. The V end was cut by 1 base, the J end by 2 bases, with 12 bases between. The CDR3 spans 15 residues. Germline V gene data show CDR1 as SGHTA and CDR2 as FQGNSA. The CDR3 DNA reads TGTGCCAGCAGCTTAGAGTTAGGCGTTACCTACGAGCAGTACTTC. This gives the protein CASSLELGVTYEQYF.

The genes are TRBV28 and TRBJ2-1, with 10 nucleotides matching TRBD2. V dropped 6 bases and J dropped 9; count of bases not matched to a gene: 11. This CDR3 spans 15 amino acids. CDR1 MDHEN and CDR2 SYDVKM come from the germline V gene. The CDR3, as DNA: TGTGCCAGCAGCCCCCCAGCGGGAGGGCTGTTTGAGCAGTTCTTC. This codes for CASSPPAGGLFEQFF.

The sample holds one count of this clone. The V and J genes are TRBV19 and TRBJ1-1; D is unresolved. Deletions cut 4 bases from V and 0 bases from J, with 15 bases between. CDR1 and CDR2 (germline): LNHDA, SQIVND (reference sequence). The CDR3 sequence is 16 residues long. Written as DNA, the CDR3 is TGTGCCAGTAGTAGGACGAGCCCTCGACTGAACACTGAAGCTTTCTTT. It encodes CASSRTSPRLNTEAFF.

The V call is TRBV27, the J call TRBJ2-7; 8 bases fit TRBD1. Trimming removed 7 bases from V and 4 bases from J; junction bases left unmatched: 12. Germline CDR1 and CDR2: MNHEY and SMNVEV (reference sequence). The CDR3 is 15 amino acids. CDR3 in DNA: TGTGCCAGCACCATACAGGGGGTTATTTTGTACGAGCAGTACTTC. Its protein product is CASTIQGVILYEQYF.

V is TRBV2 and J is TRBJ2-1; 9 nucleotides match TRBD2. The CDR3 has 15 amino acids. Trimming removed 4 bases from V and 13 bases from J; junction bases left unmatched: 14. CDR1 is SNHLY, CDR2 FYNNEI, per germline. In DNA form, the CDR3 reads TGTGCCAGCAGTGCTATTGGGGGTAGCGGGAGCAATCAGTTCTTC. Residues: CASSAIGGSGSNQFF.

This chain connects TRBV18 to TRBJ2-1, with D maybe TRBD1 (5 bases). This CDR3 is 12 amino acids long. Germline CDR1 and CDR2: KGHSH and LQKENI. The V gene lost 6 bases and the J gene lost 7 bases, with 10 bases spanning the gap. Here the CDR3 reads CASSFQGNEQFF. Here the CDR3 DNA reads TGTGCCAGCTCGTTCCAGGGTAATGAGCAGTTCTTC.

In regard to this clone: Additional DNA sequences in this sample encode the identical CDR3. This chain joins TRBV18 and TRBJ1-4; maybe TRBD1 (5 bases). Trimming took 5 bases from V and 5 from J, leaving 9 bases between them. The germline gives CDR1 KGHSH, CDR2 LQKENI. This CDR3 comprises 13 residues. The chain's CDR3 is CASSSDRNEKLFF. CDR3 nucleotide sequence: TGTGCCAGCTCATCAGACAGAAATGAAAAACTGTTTTTT.

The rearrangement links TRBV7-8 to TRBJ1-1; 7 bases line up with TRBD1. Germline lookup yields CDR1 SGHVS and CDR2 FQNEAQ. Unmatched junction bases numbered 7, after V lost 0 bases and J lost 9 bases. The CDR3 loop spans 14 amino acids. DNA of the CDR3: TGTGCCAGCAGCTTAGCCGGGACAGCAAGGAAAGCTTTCTTT. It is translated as CASSLAGTARKAFF.